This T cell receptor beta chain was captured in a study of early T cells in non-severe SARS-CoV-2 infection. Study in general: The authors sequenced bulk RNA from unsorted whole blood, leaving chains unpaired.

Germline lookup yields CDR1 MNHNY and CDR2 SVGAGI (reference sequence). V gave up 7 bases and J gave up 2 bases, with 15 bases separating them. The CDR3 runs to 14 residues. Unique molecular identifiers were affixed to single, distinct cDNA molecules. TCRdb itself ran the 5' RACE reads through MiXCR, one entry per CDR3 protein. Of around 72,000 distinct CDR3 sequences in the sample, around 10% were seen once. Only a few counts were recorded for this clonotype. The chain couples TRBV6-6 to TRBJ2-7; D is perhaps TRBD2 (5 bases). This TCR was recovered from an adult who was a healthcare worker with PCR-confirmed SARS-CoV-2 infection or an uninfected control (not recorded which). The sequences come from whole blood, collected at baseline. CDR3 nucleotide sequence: TGTGCCAGCAACCCCACTTCCGGGACCTACGAGCAGTACTTC. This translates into CASNPTSGTYEQYF.